The present T cell receptor beta chain was sequenced within a study of T cells in Graves' hyperthyroidism and ophthalmopathy. This clonotype has at least ten counts. Germline assignment: CDR1 SGDLS and CDR2 YYNGEE. Trimming removed 0 bases from V and 1 base from J, with 10 bases in between. The CDR3 has 15 residues. From RNA transcripts, TCR beta CDR3 regions were amplified. The HTBI set primed first-round TCR CDR3 RT-PCR. TCRdb re-derived calls from the multiplex PCR reads in MiXCR, one entry per CDR3 protein. Of some 560,000 distinct CDR3 sequences in the sample, 12% to 15% are singletons; the top ten hold approximately 14%. Patients with uncontrolled infections, other autoimmune diseases, pregnancy or lactation were excluded.

The rearrangement uses TRBV9 and TRBJ1-2, with unresolved D. The receptor was isolated from a woman in her thirties or forties with Graves' hyperthyroidism. Specimen: blood. In DNA form, the CDR3 reads TGTGCCAGCAGCGTAGCACAGACTCTTAACTATGGCTACACCTTC. Protein: CASSVAQTLNYGYTF.